The present T cell receptor beta chain was sequenced within a study of blood T cell repertoires in COVID-19. Whole-study context: The United States, Italy and Spain provided the acute and convalescent COVID-19 samples. Sample material is recorded as cDNA or gDNA derived from T cells, B-cell-depleted T cells, or PBMCs.

Using immunoSEQ multiplex PCR, the repertoire was profiled, and TCRdb retains in-frame clones only, with some absent. The profile shows a few hundred thousand clones, 85% to 90% of them singletons. Participant reports of clinical history set cohort assignment. In the 2 weeks before study entry, exposed participants met a COVID-19 case, which was PCR-confirmed or clinician-diagnosed. The sequencing sample was made of PBMCs or T cells enriched from blood (not recorded which). The sequence came from a woman aged 50 to 65 who had been exposed to COVID-19.

CDR3 DNA: TGTGCCAGCAGTTCGGGGATGTACAATGAGCAGTTCTTC. Protein product: CASSSGMYNEQFF. J is TRBJ2-1 and V is TRBV12-3 or TRBV12-4; D may be TRBD2 (5 bases). Trimming took 4 bases from V and 4 from J, leaving 8 bases between them. This CDR3 is built from 13 residues.